Here is one T cell receptor beta chain with its context. This clonotype was counted between two and nine times. Its cognate antigen has yet to be identified. No per-base quality is available; no much larger clone lies one base away. Receptors were amplified or captured by RACE. The reads were generated on a NextSeq 500. Library preparation attached unique molecular identifiers to individual cDNA molecules for quantitative, reproducible TCR counting. From each blood RNA sample, both TCR alpha and TCR beta chains were sequenced. The published analysis was carried out like this. A median of roughly 98,000 TCRs per sample was observed, with a range of about 20,000 to 750,000. V, J and CDR3 annotation of the TCR reads was performed with the Decombinator software suite. For PS versus PT1 abundance plots, all samples were subsampled to the same number of TCRs (28,000). TCRs were defined as expanded if absent before sensitization and observed at least eight times at the 2-week time point. TCRdb reworked the public reads: Q25 trimming with fastp, MiXCR clone assembly, productive beta chains retained. Merged by CDR3 protein, the rows form single entries marked with the most common genes and DNA. The V and J calls reflect TCRdb's pipeline rather than the authors' work. This sample is represented by 190,000 or so distinct CDR3 sequences; around 30% of them were singletons. The leading ten clones occupy 2.9% of the sample.

The data stem from a study of human T cells and chemical hapten exposure (dated by TCRdb to the early 2020s). In terms of the full investigation: For sensitization, 2% DPC in acetone was applied to a 2 cm by 2 cm area of upper inner arm skin. Blood was sampled from patients pre-sensitization (week 0) and at 2, 6 and about 24 weeks after DPC sensitization. In alopecia patients, the study followed how the peripheral blood TCR repertoire changed in vivo over primary and secondary sensitization to diphenylcyclopropenone (DPC), a hapten. Libraries were pooled for sequencing, and variation in per-sample TCR yields was attributed mainly to small differences in library volumes within the pool. About 28 alopecia patients gave blood for TCR sequencing at one to four time points (pre-sensitization, 2, 6 and 24 weeks). Alopecia areata with under or over 50% scalp involvement, alopecia totalis and alopecia universalis were represented in the patient cohort, which was mostly female. Weekly therapeutic DPC doses were additionally applied to the scalp of patients throughout the approximately 24-week study period. Patch testing on the upper back used Finn chambers containing 0.01% DPC, with scoring done after 6 days according to International Contact Dermatitis Research Group standards. Beyond this particular receptor, the publication reports: No change with DPC sensitization was found in the number of TCRs above 1 in 1000 frequency, and no evidence of global repertoire structure alterations was found. Repeated subsampling changed both the strength of the expansion versus patch-test correlation and the threshold at which the correlation became significant. Patch test score correlated positively with the number of PT1 expanded TCRs, reaching significance at thresholds 8, 16 and 32 but not at 4. All patients had alopecia, a presumed autoimmune disease, so their immune response might differ from that of healthy individuals. Compared with pre-sensitization or healthy control sets, expanded TCRs formed significantly more large CDR3 similarity clusters, which is consistent with antigen-driven responses.

The meaning of the sample's time point label: pre-sensitization, week 0. Interpreted using the paper, the treatment or condition label stands for: therapeutic diphenylcyclopropenone sensitization with weekly scalp DPC. At each patch-test visit, blood was drawn before the patch test was applied. Patients were eligible if aged 18 to 70, diagnosed with alopecia and judged suitable for DPC therapy, and pregnant patients were excluded. Unfractionated whole blood was collected in Tempus Blood RNA tubes, and total RNA was extracted from that blood. Trimming leaves V shorter by 8 bases and J shorter by 6 bases, with the junction holding 9 bases beyond the gene matches. Based on the germline V gene, the CDR1 and CDR2 sequences are SGHTA and FQGNSA. Reading from cysteine to phenylalanine, the CDR3 counts 14 amino acids. Only the CDR3 part of the read is kept: 42 bases, read in frame from the first base.

The material sequenced was whole blood, taken in connection with sensitization to the hapten diphenylcyclopropenone (DPC). The receptor's source is a woman between 25 and 40 years old with alopecia areata. Some clones in this sample may be carry-over from other donors' samples. This sequence uses TRBV7-2 and TRBJ2-3; 9 middle bases align to TRBD2. The nucleotides read TGTGCCAGCCGCCCGGGACTAGCAAGGGATACGCAGTATTTT. Protein translation: CASRPGLARDTQYF. Where the CDR3 stops, the reference TRBV7-2 and TRBJ2-3 genes take over; the full variable domain is GAGVSQSPSNKVTEKGKDVELRCDPISGHTALYWYRQSLGQGLEFLIYFQGNSAPDKSGLPSDRFSAERTGGSVSTLTIQRTQQEDSAVYLCASRPGLARDTQYFGPGTRLTVL.